The rows below give T cell receptor beta chains drawn from one sample of a study of T-cell reconstitution after alpha-beta-depleted transplantation in children. TCRdb ran MiXCR on the PCR reads and lists one entry per CDR3 protein. This sample yields over 85,000 distinct CDR3 sequences, of which 6% to 9% are seen a single time; roughly 15% belongs to the top ten. The sequencing used PBMCs, collected before TCRalphabeta/CD19-depleted stem cell transplant. The receptors come from a boy between 2 and 15 years old with acute lymphoblastic leukemia, due to receive a stem cell transplant. Each CDR3 is given with its conserved first and last residue. D genes are given only for firm matches. Where a row states a size, it is once, few, many or the class of an expanded clone; other rows omit it.

J,size,D,V,DNA,CDR3
TRBJ1-2,.,.,TRBV20-1,TGCAGTGCTAGTCCCCCAGGTTTGGGGTATGGTAGCTACACCTTC,CSASPPGLGYGSYTF
TRBJ1-2,many,.,TRBV5-1,TGCGCCAGCAGCCTGGGCCAGGGAGGCTATGGCTACACCTTC,CASSLGQGGYGYTF
TRBJ1-5,.,.,TRBV6-1,TGTGCCAGCAGTGAACAAACGGTGAGAAATCAGCCCCAGCATTTT,CASSEQTVRNQPQHF
TRBJ1-5,many,.,TRBV6-2/TRBV6-3,TGTGCCAGCAGTTACTTAGACGCCCCGTTCAATCAGCCCCAGCATTTT,CASSYLDAPFNQPQHF
TRBJ2-7,.,TRBD2,TRBV20-1,TGCAGTGCTAGAGATCGGGGGGGCACCTACGAGCAGTACTTC,CSARDRGGTYEQYF
TRBJ2-5,few,.,TRBV5-1,TGCGCCAGCAGGCCACAGGAACAAGAGACCCAGTACTTC,CASRPQEQETQYF
TRBJ1-5,few,TRBD1,TRBV4-3,TGCGCCAGCAGCCGGTCAGGACAGGGGGAGGCCTCCCAGCATTTT,CASSRSGQGEASQHF
TRBJ2-5,.,.,TRBV3-1,TGTGCCAGCTGCCAAGCATCGGGGTACCAAGAGACCCAGTACTTC,CASCQASGYQETQYF
TRBJ2-1,many,.,TRBV7-9,TGTGCCAGCAGCTCCGGACGCAATGAGCAGTTCTTC,CASSSGRNEQFF
TRBJ2-3,many,TRBD2,TRBV12-3/TRBV12-4,TGTGCCAGCAGTTTGCGGGGGGGTACGCAGTATTTT,CASSLRGGTQYF
TRBJ2-7,many,.,TRBV12-3/TRBV12-4,TGTGCCAGCAGTTCGGACGGGACGAAATACGAGCAGTACTTC,CASSSDGTKYEQYF
TRBJ1-2,few,.,TRBV5-5,TGTGCCAGCAGCTTACTTTATAGGGGAGGCTACACCTTC,CASSLLYRGGYTF
TRBJ1-6,.,.,TRBV6-1,TGTGCCAGCAGTGAATATTCGGGGCAATCACCCCTCCACTTT,CASSEYSGQSPLHF
TRBJ2-3,few,TRBD2,TRBV6-4,TGTGCCAGCAGTGCGGGACTAGAGGCAGATACGCAGTATTTT,CASSAGLEADTQYF
TRBJ2-1,few,.,TRBV5-1,TGCGCCAGCAGCTTACGACACGACGAGCAGTTCTTC,CASSLRHDEQFF
TRBJ2-5,.,.,TRBV21-1,TGTGCCAGCAGCAAATCGCGCCGACTAGGTGGGAGGACCCAGTACTTC,CASSKSRRLGGRTQYF
TRBJ1-2,few,TRBD1,TRBV27,TGTGCCAGCGATGCCGGGACAGTCTATGGCTACACCTTC,CASDAGTVYGYTF
TRBJ2-1,many,TRBD2,TRBV12-3/TRBV12-4,TGTGCCAGCAGCCTGCAGCGTGGTAGCGGGGGCAATGAGCAGTTCTTC,CASSLQRGSGGNEQFF
TRBJ2-1,many,.,TRBV7-7,TGTGCCAGCAGCCGAAGGGCCGGGGATGAGCAGTTCTTC,CASSRRAGDEQFF
TRBJ2-6,.,.,TRBV7-2,TGTGCCAGCAGCTTAGAAGGGACAACTGGGGCCAACGTCCTGACTTTC,CASSLEGTTGANVLTF
TRBJ1-2,many,.,TRBV18,TGTGCCAGCTCACCACGATATCAGGGAGGTGACTATGGCTACACCTTC,CASSPRYQGGDYGYTF
TRBJ1-4,many,.,TRBV29-1,TGCAGCGTTGAAAAGTTTCAGGGGACTAATGAAAAACTGTTTTTT,CSVEKFQGTNEKLFF
TRBJ2-2,medium-sized,.,TRBV12-3/TRBV12-4,TGTGCCAGCACCTACCTAAACACCGGGGAGCTGTTTTTT,CASTYLNTGELFF
TRBJ2-1,.,.,TRBV4-3,TGCGCCAGCAGCCAAGATGGCGCGGGGGCCTCCTACAATGAGCAGTTCTTC,CASSQDGAGASYNEQFF
TRBJ1-1,many,.,TRBV3-1,TGTGCCAGCAGCCTCCTGGGGACCGAAGCTTTCTTT,CASSLLGTEAFF
TRBJ2-7,many,.,TRBV5-6,TGTGCCAGCAGCCGACAGGTCCTAAAAGCCGGCGAGCAGTACTTC,CASSRQVLKAGEQYF
TRBJ2-7,many,.,TRBV6-5,TGTGCCAGCAGTTACTCGAGTAACCCCACATACGAGCAGTACTTC,CASSYSSNPTYEQYF
TRBJ2-5,few,TRBD1,TRBV7-2,TGTGCCAGCAGCTCCAGAAGACAGGGGGCAACGGAGACCCAGTACTTC,CASSSRRQGATETQYF
TRBJ2-3,many,TRBD2,TRBV28,TGTGCCAGCAGTCCAAGGACTAGCGGGTACACAGATACGCAGTATTTT,CASSPRTSGYTDTQYF
TRBJ2-5,few,.,TRBV2,TGTGCCAGCAGTTTCGGGGGGACAGCCGGCCAAGAGACCCAGTACTTC,CASSFGGTAGQETQYF
TRBJ2-5,.,.,TRBV6-2/TRBV6-3,TGTGCCAGCAGTTACAGGGAGACCCAGTACTTC,CASSYRETQYF
TRBJ2-3,few,.,TRBV7-9,TGTGCCAGCAGCTTCAGGGGCCATACCTGGACAGATACGCAGTATTTT,CASSFRGHTWTDTQYF
TRBJ2-7,.,.,TRBV20-1,TGCAGTGCCCGGGGTGTGGACCCCTACTACGAGCAGTACTTC,CSARGVDPYYEQYF
TRBJ2-7,once,.,TRBV5-1,TGCGCCAGCAGCCTGACTCGGACAGACTCCTACGAGCAGTACTTC,CASSLTRTDSYEQYF
TRBJ1-1,few,.,TRBV4-2,TGTGCCAGCAGCCAAGAAGAGGGGATGAACACTGAAGCTTTCTTT,CASSQEEGMNTEAFF
TRBJ2-3,few,.,TRBV25-1,TGTGCCAGCCGAGTTGTAGATACGCAGTATTTT,CASRVVDTQYF
TRBJ1-2,.,TRBD1,TRBV6-5,TGTGCCAGCAGTTACAGTATCAGGGGGGATGGCTACACCTTC,CASSYSIRGDGYTF
TRBJ1-3,.,.,TRBV29-1,TGCAGCTCGGTGGGCTCTGGAAACACCATATATTTT,CSSVGSGNTIYF
TRBJ2-1,many,TRBD2,TRBV5-5,TGTGCCAGCAGCGGAGCGGGGGAGGCCTACAATGAGCAGTTCTTC,CASSGAGEAYNEQFF
TRBJ2-2,many,TRBD1,TRBV7-2,TGTGCCAGCAGCCCCCGACAGGGGGGCGGGGAGCTGTTTTTT,CASSPRQGGGELFF
TRBJ2-2,many,TRBD2,TRBV7-8,TGTGCCAGCAGCTTCGGGGGGGCCTCGAACACCGGGGAGCTGTTTTTT,CASSFGGASNTGELFF
TRBJ2-1,many,.,TRBV12-3/TRBV12-4,TGTGCCAGCACCCGAGGGGGGGTGAACGAGCAGTTCTTC,CASTRGGVNEQFF
TRBJ2-2,few,TRBD2,TRBV12-5,TGTGCCTGTTGGGGGGGGGGCACCGGGGAGCTGTTTTTT,CACWGGGTGELFF
TRBJ2-7,many,TRBD1,TRBV7-2,TGTGCCAGCAGCTTAGCATACGGGACAGGCCGCTACGAGCAGTACTTC,CASSLAYGTGRYEQYF
TRBJ1-5,.,.,TRBV19,TGTGCCAGTAGTAAGTATAGCAATCAGCCCCAGCATTTT,CASSKYSNQPQHF
TRBJ2-3,many,.,TRBV7-8,TGTGCCAGCAGCGAACTCAGGGGGGGCGTGACGACAGATACGCAGTATTTT,CASSELRGGVTTDTQYF
TRBJ1-5,medium-sized,.,TRBV27,TGTGCCAGCAGTTTAGGAGGGTGGAACAATCAGCCCCAGCATTTT,CASSLGGWNNQPQHF
TRBJ1-6,few,.,TRBV7-9,TGTGCCAGCAGCTTTGATAATTCACCCCTCCACTTT,CASSFDNSPLHF
TRBJ2-5,few,.,TRBV5-1,TGCGCCAGCAGCCCGTTAACCAGAATAAGGGGGTACCAAGAGACCCAGTACTTC,CASSPLTRIRGYQETQYF
TRBJ2-1,many,TRBD2,TRBV7-3,TGTGCCAGCTCGACTAGCGGGGGGTTACGGGAGGAGCAGTTCTTC,CASSTSGGLREEQFF
TRBJ1-1,many,.,TRBV7-9,TGTGCCAGCAGCTTAGGGGAGACTGAAGCTTTCTTT,CASSLGETEAFF